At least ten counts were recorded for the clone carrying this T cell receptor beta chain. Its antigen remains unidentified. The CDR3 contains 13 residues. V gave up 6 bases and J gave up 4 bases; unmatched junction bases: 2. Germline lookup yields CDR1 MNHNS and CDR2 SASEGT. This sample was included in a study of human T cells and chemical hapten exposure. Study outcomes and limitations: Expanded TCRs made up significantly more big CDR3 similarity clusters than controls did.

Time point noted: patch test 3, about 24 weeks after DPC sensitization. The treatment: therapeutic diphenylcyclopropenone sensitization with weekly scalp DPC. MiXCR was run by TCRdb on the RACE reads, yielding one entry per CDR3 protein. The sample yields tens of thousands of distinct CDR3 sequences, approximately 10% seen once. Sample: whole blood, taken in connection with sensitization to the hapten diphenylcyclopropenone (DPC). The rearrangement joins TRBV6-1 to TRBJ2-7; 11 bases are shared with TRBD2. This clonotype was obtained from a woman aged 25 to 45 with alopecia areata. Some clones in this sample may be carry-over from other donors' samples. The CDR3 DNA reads TGTGCCAGCAGAGCTAGCGGGGGGTACGAGCAGTACTTC. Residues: CASRASGGYEQYF.